These T cell receptor beta chains were read from a single sample in a study of shared clonotypes between healthy human individuals. Profiled with immunoSEQ multiplex PCR; TCRdb holds only in-frame clones, not every one. The table lists 500,000 to 700,000 clones, roughly 96% of them singletons, with around 0.11% in the top ten. The material sequenced was naive CD8+ T cells sorted from blood. The source is a woman in her 30s in good health. Both conserved end residues are part of each CDR3. The order of the fields is J gene, V gene, clone size, D gene, CDR3 DNA, CDR3 protein. The D gene is left open where the match is weak. Size is stated for part of the rows, as once, few or many counts, or as a class when the clone is expanded.

J: TRBJ2-7; V: TRBV4-1; size: .; D: .; DNA: TGCGCCAGCAGCCGAGGACTCCCTTGGGGCGAGCAGTACTTC; CDR3: CASSRGLPWGEQYF
J: TRBJ1-2; V: TRBV9; size: .; D: .; DNA: TGTGCCAGCAGCGTAGCGGGGGGGGCCTATGGCTACACCTTC; CDR3: CASSVAGGAYGYTF
J: TRBJ1-5; V: TRBV4-2; size: .; D: TRBD1; DNA: TGTGCCAGCAGCCAAGACAGGGGGAGCAATCAGCCCCAGCATTTT; CDR3: CASSQDRGSNQPQHF
J: TRBJ2-1; V: TRBV15; size: .; D: .; DNA: TGTGCCACCAGCAGACTAGCTACATCCTACAATGAGCAGTTCTTC; CDR3: CATSRLATSYNEQFF
J: TRBJ2-7; V: TRBV5-6; size: .; D: .; DNA: TGTGCCAGCAGCAAAGAGGGTTTGCAAGAGCAGTACTTC; CDR3: CASSKEGLQEQYF
J: TRBJ2-7; V: TRBV13; size: .; D: .; DNA: TGTGCCAGCAGCCCCCGCCCCGGGACGGCCGGGGACTACGAGCAGTACTTC; CDR3: CASSPRPGTAGDYEQYF
J: TRBJ1-2; V: TRBV2; size: .; D: .; DNA: TGTGCCAGCAGACAGGGTCAAAACTATGGCTACACCTTC; CDR3: CASRQGQNYGYTF
J: TRBJ1-1; V: TRBV9; size: .; D: .; DNA: TGTGCCAGCAGCGTCGACATCGATCCGAACACTGAAGCTTTCTTT; CDR3: CASSVDIDPNTEAFF
J: TRBJ1-2; V: TRBV7-9; size: once; D: TRBD1; DNA: TGTGCCAGCAGCTTGGACAGGACCTATGGCTACACCTTC; CDR3: CASSLDRTYGYTF
J: TRBJ1-5; V: TRBV28; size: .; D: TRBD1; DNA: TGTGCCAGCAGTTTATGGGGGACAGAGATTTATAGCAATCAGCCCCAGCATTTT; CDR3: CASSLWGTEIYSNQPQHF
J: TRBJ2-5; V: TRBV4-2; size: .; D: .; DNA: TGTGCCAGCAGCCAATGGACGCGCCTAAGGAGGTACCAAGAGACCCAGTACTTC; CDR3: CASSQWTRLRRYQETQYF
J: TRBJ2-1; V: TRBV5-1; size: .; D: .; DNA: TGCGCCAGCAGCTTCCGGTACAATGAGCAGTTCTTC; CDR3: CASSFRYNEQFF
J: TRBJ2-7; V: TRBV29-1; size: .; D: .; DNA: TGCAGTGCCGGGAAAGGGACCTACGAGCAGTACTTC; CDR3: CSAGKGTYEQYF
J: TRBJ2-5; V: TRBV11-3; size: .; D: .; DNA: TGTGCCAGCAGCTTAGGGCAAGGGAGCCAGACCCAGTACTTC; CDR3: CASSLGQGSQTQYF
J: TRBJ2-6; V: TRBV23-1; size: .; D: .; DNA: TGCGCCAGCAGTCAATCTGAACAGCGGTCTGGGGCCAACGTCCTGACTTTC; CDR3: CASSQSEQRSGANVLTF
J: TRBJ2-7; V: TRBV5-1; size: .; D: .; DNA: TGCGCCAGCAGCCTCGACAGGAGCTCCTACGAGCAGTACTTC; CDR3: CASSLDRSSYEQYF
J: TRBJ1-1; V: TRBV27; size: .; D: TRBD1; DNA: TGTGCCAGCAGTCCCGGACAGGGGAAGAAGACTGAAGCTTTCTTT; CDR3: CASSPGQGKKTEAFF
J: TRBJ2-7; V: TRBV7-9; size: few; D: .; DNA: TGTGCCAGCAGCTTAGCGTTCGCAGATGAGCAGTACTTC; CDR3: CASSLAFADEQYF
J: TRBJ1-3; V: TRBV4-1; size: .; D: .; DNA: TGCGCCAGCAGCCAAGATCTGGCAGAGGAATCTGGAAACACCATATATTTT; CDR3: CASSQDLAEESGNTIYF
J: TRBJ2-7; V: TRBV10-3; size: .; D: .; DNA: TGTGCCATCAGTCCCGGCACTGATACCTACGAGCAGTACTTC; CDR3: CAISPGTDTYEQYF
J: TRBJ2-7; V: TRBV7-8; size: .; D: .; DNA: TGTGCCAGCAGCCCACCGGACAGCTCCTACGAGCAGTACTTC; CDR3: CASSPPDSSYEQYF
J: TRBJ2-5; V: TRBV7-8; size: .; D: TRBD2; DNA: TGTGCCAGCAGCTCCTACCTAGCGGGAGGAACGGCGGAGACCCAGTACTTC; CDR3: CASSSYLAGGTAETQYF
J: TRBJ2-7; V: TRBV15; size: .; D: TRBD2; DNA: TGTGCCACCCTCGAGAGCGGGAGTCTCGTCCACGAGCAGTACTTC; CDR3: CATLESGSLVHEQYF
J: TRBJ1-5; V: TRBV16; size: .; D: TRBD1; DNA: TGTGCCAGCAGTGGACAGGGGGTACCCAATCAGCCCCAGCATTTT; CDR3: CASSGQGVPNQPQHF
J: TRBJ1-6; V: TRBV27; size: .; D: .; DNA: TGTGCCAGCAGTTTATTCGGGAACCTCTATTCACCCCTCCACTTT; CDR3: CASSLFGNLYSPLHF
J: TRBJ1-1; V: TRBV19; size: few; D: .; DNA: TGTGCCAGTTTGCTGAACACTGAAGCTTTCTTT; CDR3: CASLLNTEAFF
J: TRBJ1-2; V: TRBV29-1; size: .; D: TRBD1; DNA: TGCAGCGTTAAAACGGGACAGGGGAGAAACTATGGCTACACCTTC; CDR3: CSVKTGQGRNYGYTF
J: TRBJ2-1; V: TRBV5-1; size: .; D: .; DNA: TGCGCCAGCAGCATGCCCCGGGACGGAACCTACAATGAGCAGTTCTTC; CDR3: CASSMPRDGTYNEQFF
J: TRBJ2-1; V: TRBV27; size: .; D: TRBD2; DNA: TGTGCCAGCAGTACCCCCTTAGCGGGGTCCTACAATGAGCAGTTCTTC; CDR3: CASSTPLAGSYNEQFF
J: TRBJ2-3; V: TRBV27; size: .; D: .; DNA: TGTGCCAGCAGTTTAACGGGTTCAGCGATGGCGCAGTATTTT; CDR3: CASSLTGSAMAQYF
J: TRBJ1-4; V: TRBV9; size: .; D: .; DNA: TGTGCCAGCAGCGTAGCCAACAGCTTCAATGAAAAACTGTTTTTT; CDR3: CASSVANSFNEKLFF
J: TRBJ2-2; V: TRBV30; size: .; D: .; DNA: TGTGCCTGGAGTGTTGTGACATATGGAAGAACGAACACCGGGGAGCTGTTTTTT; CDR3: CAWSVVTYGRTNTGELFF
J: TRBJ2-5; V: TRBV6-6; size: .; D: TRBD2; DNA: TGTGCCAGCAGCACCGGGACTAGCGGGAGTCGGGAGACCCAGTACTTC; CDR3: CASSTGTSGSRETQYF
J: TRBJ1-1; V: TRBV19; size: once; D: .; DNA: TGTGCCAGTACTCCCGGGGACCGACTTCTTATGAACACTGAAGCTTTCTTT; CDR3: CASTPGDRLLMNTEAFF
J: TRBJ2-1; V: TRBV11-2; size: .; D: .; DNA: TGTGCCAGCAGTCTAGGAAATGAGCAGTTCTTC; CDR3: CASSLGNEQFF
J: TRBJ2-1; V: TRBV2; size: .; D: TRBD2; DNA: TGTGCCAGCAGTGAGCCGGGAGGGCTTAATGAGCAGTTCTTC; CDR3: CASSEPGGLNEQFF
J: TRBJ1-2; V: TRBV20-1; size: few; D: .; DNA: TGCAGTGCTAGGGGACTCCGAGGCTACACCTTC; CDR3: CSARGLRGYTF
J: TRBJ2-7; V: TRBV28; size: .; D: .; DNA: TGTGCCAGCACCATAGGAAACGAGCAGTACTTC; CDR3: CASTIGNEQYF
J: TRBJ2-3; V: TRBV29-1; size: .; D: TRBD2; DNA: TGCAGCGTTGAGAGCACCCTAGCGGGAGGAGGGACGCAGTATTTT; CDR3: CSVESTLAGGGTQYF
J: TRBJ1-2; V: TRBV5-4; size: once; D: .; DNA: TGTGCCAGCAGCTTGGGATCTCCCTTTGGCTACACCTTC; CDR3: CASSLGSPFGYTF
J: TRBJ2-3; V: TRBV2; size: .; D: .; DNA: TGTGCCAGCACGGGGGATACGCAGTATTTT; CDR3: CASTGDTQYF
J: TRBJ2-1; V: TRBV27; size: .; D: TRBD2; DNA: TGTGCCAGCAGGCTAGCGGGTTACAATGAGCAGTTCTTC; CDR3: CASRLAGYNEQFF
J: TRBJ2-5; V: TRBV7-7; size: .; D: TRBD2; DNA: TGTGCCAGCAGCTTAGGGCTAAGCGGGAGTTATCAGGAGACCCAGTACTTC; CDR3: CASSLGLSGSYQETQYF
J: TRBJ2-2; V: TRBV7-2; size: .; D: TRBD2; DNA: TGTGCCAGCAGCCCGGGACTAGCCGGTCGGATCGACTTCGGAGAGCTGTTTTTT; CDR3: CASSPGLAGRIDFGELFF